The TCR beta chain described here comes from a study of shared clonotypes between healthy human individuals. Study-level results: Represented genetic and exposure-history diversity was restricted by having few donors. Among the subsets, naive ones generally showed larger estimated richness than memory ones.

Germline CDR1 is MNHNY and CDR2 is SVGAGI (reference sequence). The CDR3 loop spans 15 amino acids. The V gene end was trimmed by 5 bases and the J gene end by 4 bases; junction bases not matched to a gene: 8. Worth noting for this clone: Its antigen is not known.

Tens of thousands of T cell genomes (about 0.2 ug DNA) went into each sorted-subset replicate. The method was immunoSEQ multiplex PCR; TCRdb's version includes in-frame clones alone and lacks a portion of them. Here the sample spans about 2.3 million clones, more than 85% being singletons. The clonotype was recovered from a man aged 18 to 30 in good health. Some clones in this sample may be carry-over from other donors' samples. J is TRBJ2-3 and V is TRBV6-6; TRBD1 matches 8 bases. Input material: naive CD4+ T cells from PBMCs. Subset described: CD45RA+ positively selected. The DNA for the CDR3 is TGTGCCAGCAGTATAATACAGGGGGTACCAGATACGCAGTATTTT. It encodes CASSIIQGVPDTQYF.